A single sample is the source of the 7 T cell receptor beta chains below, sequenced in a study of blood T cell repertoires in COVID-19. Libraries were prepared by immunoSEQ multiplex PCR; TCRdb keeps only in-frame clonotypes and omits some of them. The sample gives 150,000 or so clones, 85% to 90% of which show up once; approximately 6.2% is in the top ten. Sequencing used peripheral blood. These receptors were collected from a man at least 80 years old with acute or convalescent COVID-19.

This sequence joins TRBV19 and TRBJ1-5, with D possibly TRBD1 on 5 matching bases. V was pared by 1 base and J by 3 bases, with 13 bases between. Germline loops: CDR1 LNHDA, CDR2 SQIVND (reference sequence). The CDR3 length is 16 residues. CDR3 loop: CASSIAEGVVNQPQHF. CDR3 nucleotides: TGTGCCAGTAGTATAGCAGAAGGGGTAGTCAATCAGCCCCAGCATTTT.

A word on this clone: Compared with germline, one end of the junction differs, possibly owing to a read error. The chain links TRBV4-2 to TRBJ1-2; 7 bases agree with TRBD1. The germline gives CDR1 LGHNA, CDR2 YNFKEQ. This CDR3 has 14 residues. The CDR3, as DNA: TGTGCCAGCAGACAAGGGACAGCCAACTATGGCTACACCTTC. Residues: CASRQGTANYGYTF.

As DNA, the CDR3 is TGTGCCAGCAGCCCGGGACAACACTATGGCTACACCTTC. Its translation: CASSPGQHYGYTF. The chain joins TRBV11-2 to TRBJ1-2, with D possibly matching TRBD1 (6 bases). Looked up from germline, CDR1 is SGHAT and CDR2 is FQNNGV. Trimming removed 5 bases at V and 3 bases at J, with 10 bases between. This CDR3 comprises 13 residues.

The chain links TRBV27 to TRBJ2-1; 7 bases map to TRBD2. After removal of 2 bases from V and 4 bases from J, the junction contained 11 bases not matched to a gene. Looked up from germline, CDR1 is MNHEY and CDR2 is SMNVEV (reference sequence). The CDR3 loop spans 17 amino acids. The CDR3 loop is CASSLQTSPLRYNEQFF. The CDR3 nucleotides read TGTGCCAGCAGTTTACAGACTAGCCCCCTGAGGTACAATGAGCAGTTCTTC.

The genes are TRBV3-1 (or the pseudogene TRBV3-2) and TRBJ1-4, with 7 bases lining up with TRBD1. The length of the CDR3 is 16 residues. The germline V gene encodes CDR1 LGHDT and CDR2 YNNKEL (reference sequence). After removal of 2 bases from V and 3 bases from J, the junction contained 6 bases not matched to a gene. CDR3 sequence (DNA): TGTGCCAGCAGCCAACGAACAGGGGTTGCTAATGAAAAACTGTTTTTT. This encodes CASSQRTGVANEKLFF.

The rearrangement joins TRBV27 to TRBJ2-6; TRBD2 matches 8 bases. Per the germline V gene, CDR1 is MNHEY and CDR2 is SMNVEV (reference sequence). The CDR3 is made up of 18 amino acids. V shed 8 bases, J shed 0 bases, and the junction held 12 bases outside the gene matches. CDR3 in amino acids: CASQQSGLVSSGANVLTF. In nucleotides, the CDR3 is TGTGCCAGCCAACAATCGGGACTAGTGAGCTCTGGGGCCAACGTCCTGACTTTC.

V is TRBV25-1 and J is TRBJ1-5, with 7 bases matching TRBD1. This CDR3 has 13 residues. Germline assignment: CDR1 MGHDK and CDR2 SYGVNS. With V trimmed by 4 bases and J by 6 bases, 3 bases remained unmatched. This CDR3 reads CASSGTGTQPQHF. CDR3 nucleotide sequence: TGTGCCAGCAGTGGGACAGGTACTCAGCCCCAGCATTTT.